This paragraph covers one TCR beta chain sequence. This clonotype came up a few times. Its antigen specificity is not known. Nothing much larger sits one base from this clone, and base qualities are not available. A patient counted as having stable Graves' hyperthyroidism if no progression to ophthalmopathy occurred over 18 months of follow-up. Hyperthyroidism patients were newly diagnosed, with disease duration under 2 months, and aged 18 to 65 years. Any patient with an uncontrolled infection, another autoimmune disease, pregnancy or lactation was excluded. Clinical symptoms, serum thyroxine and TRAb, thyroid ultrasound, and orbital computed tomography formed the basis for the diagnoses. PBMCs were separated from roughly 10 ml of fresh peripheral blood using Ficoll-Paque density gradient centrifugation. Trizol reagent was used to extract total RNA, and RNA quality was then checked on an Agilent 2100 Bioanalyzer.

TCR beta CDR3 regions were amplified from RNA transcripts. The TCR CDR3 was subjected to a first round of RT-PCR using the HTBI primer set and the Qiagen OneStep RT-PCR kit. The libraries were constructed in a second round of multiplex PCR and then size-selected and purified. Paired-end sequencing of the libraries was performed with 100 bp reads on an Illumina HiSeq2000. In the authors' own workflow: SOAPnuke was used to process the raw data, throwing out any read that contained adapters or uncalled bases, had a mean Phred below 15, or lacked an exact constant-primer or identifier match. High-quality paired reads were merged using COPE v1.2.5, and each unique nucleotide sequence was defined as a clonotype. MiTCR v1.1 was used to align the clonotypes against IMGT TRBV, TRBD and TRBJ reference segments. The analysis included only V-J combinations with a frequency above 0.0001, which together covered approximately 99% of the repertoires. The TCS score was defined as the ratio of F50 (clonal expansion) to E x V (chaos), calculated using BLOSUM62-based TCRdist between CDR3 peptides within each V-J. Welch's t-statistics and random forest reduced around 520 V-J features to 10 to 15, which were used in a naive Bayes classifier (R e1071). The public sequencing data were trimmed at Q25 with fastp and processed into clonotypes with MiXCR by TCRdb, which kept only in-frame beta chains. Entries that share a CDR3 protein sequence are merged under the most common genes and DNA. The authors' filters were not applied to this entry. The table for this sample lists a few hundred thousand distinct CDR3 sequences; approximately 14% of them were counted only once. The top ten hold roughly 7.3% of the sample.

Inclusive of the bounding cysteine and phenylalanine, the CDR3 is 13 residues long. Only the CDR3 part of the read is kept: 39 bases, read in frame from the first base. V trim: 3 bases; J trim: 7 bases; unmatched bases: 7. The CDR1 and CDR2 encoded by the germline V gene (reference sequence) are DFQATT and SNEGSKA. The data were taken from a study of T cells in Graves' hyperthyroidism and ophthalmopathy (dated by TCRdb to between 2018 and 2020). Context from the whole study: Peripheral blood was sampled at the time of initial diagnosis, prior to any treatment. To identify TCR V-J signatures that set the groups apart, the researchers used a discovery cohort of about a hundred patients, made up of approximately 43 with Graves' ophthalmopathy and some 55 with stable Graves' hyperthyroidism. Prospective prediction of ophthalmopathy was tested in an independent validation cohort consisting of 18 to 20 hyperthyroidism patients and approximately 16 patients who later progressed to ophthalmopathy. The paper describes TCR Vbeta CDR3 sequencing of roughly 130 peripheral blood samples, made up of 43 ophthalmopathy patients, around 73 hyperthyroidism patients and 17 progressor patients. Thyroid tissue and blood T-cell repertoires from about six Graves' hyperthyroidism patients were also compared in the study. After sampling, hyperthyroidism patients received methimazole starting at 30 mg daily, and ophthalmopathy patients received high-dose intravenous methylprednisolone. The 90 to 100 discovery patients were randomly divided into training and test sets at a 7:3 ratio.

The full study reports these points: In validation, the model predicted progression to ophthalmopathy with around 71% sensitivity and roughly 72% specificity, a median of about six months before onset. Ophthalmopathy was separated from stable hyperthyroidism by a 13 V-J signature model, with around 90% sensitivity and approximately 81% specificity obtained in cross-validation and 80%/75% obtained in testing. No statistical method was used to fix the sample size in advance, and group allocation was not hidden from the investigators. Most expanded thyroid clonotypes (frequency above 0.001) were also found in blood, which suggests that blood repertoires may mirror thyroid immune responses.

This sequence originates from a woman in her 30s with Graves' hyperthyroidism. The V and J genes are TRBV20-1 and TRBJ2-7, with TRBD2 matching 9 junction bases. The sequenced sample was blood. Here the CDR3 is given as CSARSGLAGEQYF. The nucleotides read TGCAGTGCTAGGTCGGGGCTAGCGGGGGAGCAGTACTTC.